This passage covers 30 T cell receptor delta chains from one sample sequenced in a study of gamma-delta chains in newborns, infants, children. TCRdb reprocessed the reads through CATT. Among approximately 7,100 delta-chain clones listed, more than 2% were seen once. Material for sequencing was blood. The source is a child who was a newborn, infant or young child, either healthy, febrile or measles-vaccinated (not recorded which).

In its sample, this clone ranks as medium-sized (0.01 to 0.1%). V gene TRDV2 combines with J gene TRDJ1, with D perhaps TRDD3 (6 bases). This CDR3 is built from 14 residues. CDR1 and CDR2 (germline): GEAIGNYY, EKD. Trimming cost V 1 base and J 0 bases, with 8 bases left between them. The CDR3 DNA is TGTGCCTGTGACACACTGGGATACACCGATAAACTCATCTTT. It codes for CACDTLGYTDKLIF.

This clone was found a few times. TCRdb records a much larger clone's protein for this DNA, with a difference at residue 16 that likely arises from a read error; the protein given is the translation of the DNA. V usage is TRDV2 and J usage is TRDJ3; TRDD3 matches at 12 bases. There are 19 residues in the CDR3. Germline CDR1 GEAIGNYY, CDR2 EKD. The CDR3 protein is CACDTLLGDTSWDTRLMFF. The CDR3 region has the DNA TGTGCCTGTGACACCCTACTGGGGGATACCTCCTGGGACACCCGACTGATGTTTTTC.

A remark on this clone: A read error likely explains this, since a far larger clone differs by one base. The identical CDR3 is also encoded by other nucleotide sequences in the sample. The chain uses TRDV2 and TRDJ1; D is ambiguous. CDR3 size: 11 residues. CDR1 and CDR2 from the germline V gene are GEAIGNYY and EKD. CDR3 amino acids: CACDTTDKLIF. The CDR3 nucleotides are TGCGCCTGTGACACCACCGATAAACTCATCTTT.

Of note for this clone: TCRdb's protein for this DNA is that of a much larger clone and differs from the translation at residue 10, likely a read error; the protein shown is the DNA translation. The V and J genes are TRDV2 and TRDJ3; 10 nucleotides line up with TRDD3. This CDR3 is built from 17 residues. Germline V CDR1 and CDR2: GEAIGNYY, EKD. V gave up 2 bases and J gave up 5 bases; unmatched junction bases: 5. The CDR3 loop is CACDSTGGFRDTRQMFF. The CDR3 nucleotides are TGTGCCTGTGACAGTACTGGGGGATTCCGGGACACCCGACAGATGTTTTTC.

In its sample, this clone was seen a few times. A read error likely explains why the TCRdb protein, taken from a much larger clone, differs from this DNA's translation at residue 17; the protein shown is translated from the DNA. This rearrangement joins TRDV2 to TRDJ3, with 10 bases identical to TRDD3. CDR3 length: 19 amino acids. CDR1 is GEAIGNYY, CDR2 EKD, per germline. CDR3 sequence reads: CACDTGGYRSSWDTRQVFF. CDR3 sequence (DNA): TGTGCCTGTGACACTGGGGGATACCGGAGCTCCTGGGACACCCGACAGGTGTTTTTC.

This clone is medium-sized by share. The CDR3 spells CACDTAYWGTSSWDTRQMFF. In nucleotides, the CDR3 is TGTGCCTGTGACACCGCGTACTGGGGGACGAGCTCCTGGGACACCCGACAGATGTTTTTC. The chain is built from TRDV2 and TRDJ3; 9 positions match TRDD3. Trimming at V came to 0 bases and at J to 0 bases, leaving 8 bases not matched to a gene. The CDR3 contains 20 residues. Germline CDR1 and CDR2: GEAIGNYY and EKD.

The chain carries TRAV29/DV5 and TRDJ1; tentative D call: TRDD3 (5 bases). CDR3 length equals 15 residues. The germline gives CDR1 NSMFDY, CDR2 ISSIKDK. Deletions cut 1 base from V and 3 bases from J, with 16 bases between. CDR3 in amino acids: CAASWDGAEADKLIF. The CDR3 DNA sequence: TGTGCAGCAAGCTGGGATGGGGCAGAGGCCGATAAACTCATCTTT.

This clone was counted a few times. A much larger clone differs from this one at a single base, so this may be a read error. This specimen includes other DNA sequences encoding the same CDR3. V gene TRDV2 combines with J gene TRDJ2; the match to TRDD3 covers 13 bases. CDR3 size: 17 residues. Germline loops: CDR1 GEAIGNYY, CDR2 EKD. The CDR3 coding sequence is TGTGCCTGTGACATACTGGGGGATACGGCTTTGACCGCACAACTCTTCTTT. Translation: CACDILGDTALTAQLFF.

Judged by abundance, this clone is medium-sized. This sample includes further DNA sequences coding for the same CDR3. This chain connects TRDV2 to TRDJ3; perhaps TRDD3 as D (5 bases). The CDR3 runs 18 residues. Germline V gene sequence: CDR1 GEAIGNYY, CDR2 EKD. The V end was cut by 0 bases, the J end by 0 bases, with 11 bases between. As DNA, the CDR3 is TGTGCCTGTGACACCTGGGGCCTTAGCTCCTGGGACACCCGACAGATGTTTTTC. Protein product: CACDTWGLSSWDTRQMFF.

As concerns this clone: The sample has other DNA sequences that encode this CDR3 too. The gene calls are TRDV2 and TRDJ3; 8 bases line up with TRDD3. The CDR3 extends over 20 amino acids. Unmatched junction bases numbered 11, after V lost 2 bases and J lost 0 bases. Germline V gene data show CDR1 as GEAIGNYY and CDR2 as EKD. This CDR3 reads CACDIVNWGPSSWDTRQMFF. The CDR3, as DNA: TGTGCCTGTGACATCGTCAACTGGGGGCCCAGCTCCTGGGACACCCGACAGATGTTTTTC.

Many counts were recorded for this clone. A much larger clone differs from this one at a single base, so this may be a read error. Different DNA sequences within this sample yield the same CDR3. The J gene is TRDJ1, the V gene TRDV2, with 8 bases identical to TRDD3. The germline gives CDR1 GEAIGNYY, CDR2 EKD. V lost 6 bases, J lost 0 bases, and 11 bases stayed unmatched. This CDR3 region has 16 residues. The CDR3, as DNA: TGTGCCTGTTCTACTGGGGGTCCACGCCACACCGATAAACTCATCTTT. It encodes CACSTGGPRHTDKLIF.

This clone showed up just a few times. TCRdb's protein, taken from a much larger clone, differs from this DNA's translation at residue 11, likely owing to a read error; the protein displayed comes from the DNA. The rearrangement uses TRDV2 and TRDJ3, with 11 nucleotides matching TRDD3. The CDR3 runs 20 residues. V lost 0 bases, J lost 0 bases, and 6 bases stayed unmatched. The germline gives CDR1 GEAIGNYY, CDR2 EKD. The CDR3 sequence is CACDTYWGIKGSWDTRQMFF. The CDR3 DNA reads as TGTGCCTGTGACACCTACTGGGGGATAAAAGGCTCCTGGGACACCCGACAGATGTTTTTC.

With regard to this clone: The protein that TCRdb holds for this DNA derives from a much larger clone and differs from the translated DNA at residue 10, which likely indicates a read error; the protein shown here is translated from the DNA. This sequence joins TRDV2 and TRDJ3; 7 nucleotides agree with TRDD3. CDR3 size: 18 residues. With 0 bases clipped from V and 2 bases from J, the junction kept 6 bases outside the gene matches. Germline V gene data show CDR1 as GEAIGNYY and CDR2 as EKD. CDR3 DNA: TGTGCCTGTGACACCTGGGGGACGAGCACCTGGGACACCCGACAGATGTTTTTC. The encoded protein is CACDTWGTSTWDTRQMFF.

This clone was recorded a few times. A much larger clone is a single base away; this may be a read error. Other DNA sequences in this specimen translate into the identical CDR3. The V and J genes are TRDV1 and TRDJ1; a weak D match, TRDD3 (5 bases). Trimming stripped 4 bases from V and 0 bases from J, with 18 bases between. The CDR3 spans 17 residues. Germline loops: CDR1 TSWWSYY, CDR2 QGS. CDR3 sequence reads: CALGASTGGFYTDKLIF. The DNA for the CDR3 is TGTGCTCTTGGGGCAAGTACTGGTGGATTCTACACCGATAAACTCATCTTT.

The table lists this clone with many counts. This may be a read error, as it is one base from a much larger clone. The V and J genes are TRDV2 and TRDJ1, with D possibly matching TRDD3 (6 bases). CDR1 and CDR2 from the germline V gene are GEAIGNYY and EKD. Trimming left V 0 bases short and J 1 base short, with 8 bases between. This CDR3 is 14 amino acids long. The chain's CDR3 is CACDTWGSTDKLIF. The CDR3 DNA reads as TGTGCCTGTGACACCTGGGGATCCACCGATAAACTCATCTTT.

This clone was counted a few times. Germline is not matched at one junction end, which may reflect a read error. The rearrangement joins TRDV3 to TRDJ2; tentatively, D is TRDD3 (6 bases). This CDR3 spans 12 amino acids. Germline values: CDR1 TVYSNPD, CDR2 GDNSRS (reference sequence). The CDR3 region is CAFRDKAARLFF. Written as DNA, the CDR3 is TGTGCCTTTCGGGATAAGGCAGCACGACTCTTCTTT.

As for this clone: A much larger clonotype is one base distant, so this may be a read error. This sample also contains other DNA sequences that code for the same CDR3. The chain has TRDV2 and TRDJ3; perhaps TRDD3 as D (5 bases). The CDR3 length is 17 residues. Per the germline V gene, CDR1 is GEAIGNYY and CDR2 is EKD. The CDR3 region is CACDTWDGSWDTRQMFF. DNA of the CDR3: TGTGCCTGCGACACCTGGGATGGCTCCTGGGACACCCGACAGATGTTTTTC.

This clone is termed medium-sized. The chain recombines TRDV3 with TRDJ1, with 13 bases that match TRDD3. The V segment lost 2 bases and the J segment 5 bases; nucleotides outside the gene matches: 20. The CDR3 loop spans 19 amino acids. CDR1 TVYSNPD and CDR2 GDNSRS come from the germline V gene (reference sequence). CDR3 protein: CAFAVLRLTGGYARDKLIF. The CDR3 region has the DNA TGTGCCTTTGCCGTCCTACGTTTAACTGGGGGATACGCTAGGGATAAACTCATCTTT.

In the case of this clone: Just one base apart from a much larger clone, this may be a read error. The chain employs TRDV2 and TRDJ3; no reliable D call. Deletions cut 1 base from V and 0 bases from J, with 21 bases between. The CDR3 contains 21 residues. The germline V gene has CDR1 GEAIGNYY and CDR2 EKD. The CDR3 region is CACDTPFLEVRSSWDTRQMFF. The CDR3 DNA is TGTGCCTGTGACACTCCCTTTCTGGAAGTGCGGAGCTCCTGGGACACCCGACAGATGTTTTTC.

With respect to this clone: The junction differs from germline at one of its ends, possibly a read error. The CDR3 DNA reads TGTTCCGAAATCTGGGATGGGGTAGATACCGATCAACTCATCTTT. Amino acids: CSEIWDGVDTDQLIF. The chain links TRAV29/DV5 to TRDJ1, with D perhaps assigned TRDD1 or TRDD3 (5 bases each). This CDR3 contains 15 residues. The germline V gene has CDR1 NSMFDY and CDR2 ISSIKDK. Looking up the rest from reference TRAV29/DV5 and TRDJ1 gives the full variable domain: DQQVKQNSPSLSVQEGRISILNCDYTNSMFDYFLWYKKYPAEGPTFLISISSIKDKNEDGRFTVFLNKSAKHLSLHIVPSQPGDSAVYFCSEIWDGVDTDQLIFGKGTRVTVEP.

On this clone: Since a far larger clone is one base different, this is likely a read error. Other DNA sequences from this sample encode an identical CDR3 as well. The gene calls are TRDV2 and TRDJ2, with 13 nucleotides matching TRDD3. Germline V gene sequence: CDR1 GEAIGNYY, CDR2 EKD. This CDR3 spans 15 amino acids. The J segment lost 7 bases and the V segment lost 2 bases, leaving 3 bases of the junction unmatched. CDR3 loop: CACDILGDTGAQLFF. The CDR3 DNA follows: TGTGCCTGTGACATACTGGGGGATACGGGAGCACAACTCTTCTTT.

Worth noting for this clone: This DNA's translation and the protein TCRdb lists, from a much larger clone, do not match at residue 10, likely due to a read error; the protein shown is translated from the DNA. This chain links TRDV2 with TRDJ3; possibly TRDD3 for D (5 bases). The germline V gene has CDR1 GEAIGNYY and CDR2 EKD. CDR3 size: 17 residues. CDR3 nucleotide sequence: TGTGCCTGTGACACCGTCTGGGACTCCCGGGACACCCGACAGATGTTTTTC. Translation gives CACDTVWDSRDTRQMFF.

Concerning this clone itself: A far larger clone is off by one base, so a read error is likely. The same CDR3 can be traced to other DNA sequences in this sample. This chain joins TRDV2 and TRDJ1; the match to TRDD3 covers 7 bases. Germline CDR1 GEAIGNYY, CDR2 EKD. This CDR3 has 13 amino acids. CDR3 in DNA: TGTGCCTGTGACACCTGGGGGACCGATAAACTCATTTTT. Amino acid sequence: CACDTWGTDKLIF.

This clone was counted between two and nine times. Just one base apart from a much larger clone, this may be a read error. This CDR3 is also generated by other DNA sequences in the sample. The chain carries TRDV2 and TRDJ2; 10 positions agree with TRDD3. CDR3 length equals 17 residues. The V and J ends lost 2 bases and 2 bases, in that order; junction bases with no gene match: 7. Germline V gene sequence: CDR1 GEAIGNYY, CDR2 EKD. CDR3 bases: TGTGCCTGTGACAAACTGGGGGATTCTCCCTTGACAGCACAACTCTTCTTT. This codes for CACDKLGDSPLTAQLFF.

In its sample, this clone ranks as medium-sized. The same CDR3 is also encoded by other DNA sequences in this sample. The chain recombines TRDV2 with TRDJ3; 11 nucleotides line up with TRDD3. CDR1 and CDR2 (germline): GEAIGNYY, EKD. CDR3 size: 19 residues. V dropped 1 base and J dropped 0; count of bases not matched to a gene: 4. The CDR3 sequence: CACDTGGYGSSWDTRQMFF. The CDR3 nucleotides are TGTGCCTGTGACACTGGGGGATACGGTAGCTCCTGGGACACCCGACAGATGTTTTTC.

As concerns this clone: A far bigger clonotype differs at one base, so this is likely a read error. This CDR3 is also generated by other DNA sequences in the sample. The chain uses TRAV29/DV5 and TRDJ1, with TRDD3 matching 9 bases. CDR1 NSMFDY and CDR2 ISSIKDK come from the germline V gene. This CDR3 spans 20 amino acids. Here the CDR3 reads CAASPSPYWGNLRYTDKLIF. As DNA, the CDR3 is TGTGCAGCAAGCCCTTCCCCTTACTGGGGGAACTTAAGGTACACCGACAAACTCATCTTT.

A note on this clone: The protein TCRdb gives is from a much larger clone and does not agree with this DNA's translation at residue 3, likely a read error; the protein shown here comes from the DNA. The rearrangement joins TRDV2 to TRDJ3, with 12 positions matching TRDD3. The germline gives CDR1 GEAIGNYY, CDR2 EKD. The length of the CDR3 is 19 residues. The CDR3 here is CARDTGGYRSSWDTRQMFF. For the CDR3, the DNA is TGTGCCCGTGACACTGGGGGATACCGGAGCTCCTGGGACACCCGACAGATGTTTTTC.

This clone appeared a few times. The protein in TCRdb stems from a much larger clone and differs at residue 4 from this DNA's translation, likely a read error; here the protein is translated from the DNA. The genes are TRDV2 and TRDJ3, with TRDD3 matching 11 bases. Germline V gene lookup returns CDR1 GEAIGNYY and CDR2 EKD. This CDR3 contains 18 residues. DNA of the CDR3: TGTGCCTGTTACACCGTACTGGGGGATACCTGGGACACCCGACAGATGTTTTTC. Translated: CACYTVLGDTWDTRQMFF.

This clone was detected only a few times. TCRdb's listed protein matches a much larger clone and diverges from this DNA's translation at residue 9, likely through a read error; the protein shown comes from the DNA. The chain recombines TRDV2 with TRDJ3, with 9 bases aligning to TRDD3. Unmatched junction bases numbered 5, after V lost 0 bases and J lost 0 bases. The CDR3 is 19 amino acids. Germline values: CDR1 GEAIGNYY, CDR2 EKD. The CDR3 here is CACDTWGINRSWDTRQMFF. The CDR3 nucleotides are TGTGCCTGTGACACCTGGGGGATAAATCGCTCCTGGGACACCCGACAGATGTTTTTC.

A few counts support this clone. A read error likely explains why the TCRdb protein, taken from a much larger clone, differs from this DNA's translation at residue 10; the protein shown is translated from the DNA. The CDR3 DNA sequence: TGTGCCTGTGACACCATCGGGGATAGGAACGATAAACTCATCTTT. Its protein is CACDTIGDRNDKLIF. The rearrangement joins TRDV2 to TRDJ1; 7 bases fit TRDD3. This CDR3 is 15 amino acids long. In germline, CDR1 is GEAIGNYY, CDR2 EKD. Trimming cost V 0 bases and J 4 bases; bases outside gene matches: 7.